This passage covers 4 T cell receptor beta chains from one sample sequenced in a study of T cell clonotyping in hematopoietic cell transplantation. This table comes from immunoSEQ multiplex PCR, and its TCRdb copy is limited to in-frame clones, with some not included. The profile shows roughly 14,000 clones, more than 75% of them singletons. The source material was PBMCs, sampled 100 days after allogeneic stem cell transplant. The receptors stem from a male patient aged 50 to 59 who had an allogeneic stem cell transplant from an unrelated donor, so T cells may come from the graft donor. Some clones in this sample may be carry-over from other donors' samples.

The CDR3 here is CASRPGHREQPQHF. In DNA form, the CDR3 reads TGTGCCAGCAGACCGGGCCATAGGGAACAGCCCCAGCATTTT. The chain is built from TRBV6-1 and TRBJ1-5, with D unclear. The germline V gene encodes CDR1 MNHNS and CDR2 SASEGT. V lost 6 bases, J lost 7 bases, and 16 bases lay in between. The length of the CDR3 is 14 residues.

CDR3 bases: TGTGCCAGCCGGGCAGCAGGGGCGGATGAAAAACTGTTTTTT. Its protein product is CASRAAGADEKLFF. The chain combines TRBV7-9 with TRBJ1-4; D might be TRBD1 (6 bases). Germline lookup yields CDR1 SEHNR and CDR2 FQNEAQ (reference sequence). The V gene lost 8 bases and the J gene lost 6 bases, with 16 bases spanning the gap. This CDR3 region has 14 residues.

The chain combines TRBV5-1 with TRBJ2-7; the match to TRBD1 covers 9 bases. The CDR3 covers 15 residues. The V and J ends lost 0 bases and 4 bases, in that order; junction bases with no gene match: 5. CDR1 and CDR2 from the germline V gene are SGHRS and YFSETQ. CDR3 in DNA: TGCGCCAGCAGCTTGGGACAGGGGGTTCTATACGAGCAGTACTTC. Amino acid sequence: CASSLGQGVLYEQYF. The whole variable domain, filled in from reference TRBV5-1 and TRBJ2-7, reads KAGVTQTPRYLIKTRGQQVTLSCSPISGHRSVSWYQQTPGQGLQFLFEYFSETQRNKGNFPGRFSGRQFSNSRSEMNVSTLELGDSALYLCASSLGQGVLYEQYFGPGTRLTVT.

V gene TRBV7-2 combines with J gene TRBJ1-2, with a tentative D call TRBD1 (6 bases). The germline gives CDR1 SGHTA, CDR2 FQGNSA. The CDR3 extends over 13 amino acids. V was cut by 5 bases and J by 6 bases, with 13 bases left in between. DNA of the CDR3: TGTGCCAGCAGCCCCGGGGGGCGGAATGGCTACACCTTC. As protein: CASSPGGRNGYTF.